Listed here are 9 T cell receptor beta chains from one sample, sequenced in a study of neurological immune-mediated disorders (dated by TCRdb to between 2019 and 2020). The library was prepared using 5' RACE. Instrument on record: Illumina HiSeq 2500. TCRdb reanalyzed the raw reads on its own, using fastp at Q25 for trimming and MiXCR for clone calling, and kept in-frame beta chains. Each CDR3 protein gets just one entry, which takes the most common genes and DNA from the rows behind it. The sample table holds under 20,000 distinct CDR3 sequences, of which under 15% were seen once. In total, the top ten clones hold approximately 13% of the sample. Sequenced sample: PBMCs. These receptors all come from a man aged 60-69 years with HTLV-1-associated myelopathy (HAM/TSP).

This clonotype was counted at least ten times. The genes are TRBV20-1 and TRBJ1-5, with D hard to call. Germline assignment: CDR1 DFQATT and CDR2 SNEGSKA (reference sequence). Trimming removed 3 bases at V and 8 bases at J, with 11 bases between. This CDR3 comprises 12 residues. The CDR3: CSASATVEPQHF. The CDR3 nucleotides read TGCAGTGCTAGTGCTACCGTAGAGCCCCAGCATTTT.

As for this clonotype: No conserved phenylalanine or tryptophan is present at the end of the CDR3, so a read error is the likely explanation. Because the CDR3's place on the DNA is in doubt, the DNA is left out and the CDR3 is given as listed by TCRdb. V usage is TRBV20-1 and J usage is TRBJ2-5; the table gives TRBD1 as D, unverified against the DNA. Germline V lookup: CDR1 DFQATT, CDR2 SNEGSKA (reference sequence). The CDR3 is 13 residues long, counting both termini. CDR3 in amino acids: CSAGTGGRETQHL.

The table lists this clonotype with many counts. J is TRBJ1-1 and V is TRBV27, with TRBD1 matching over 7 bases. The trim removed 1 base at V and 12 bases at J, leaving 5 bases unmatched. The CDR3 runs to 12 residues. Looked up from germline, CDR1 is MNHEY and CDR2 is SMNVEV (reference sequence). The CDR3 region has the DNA TGTGCCAGCAGTTTATTACAGGGGAGGCCTTTCTTT. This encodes CASSLLQGRPFF.

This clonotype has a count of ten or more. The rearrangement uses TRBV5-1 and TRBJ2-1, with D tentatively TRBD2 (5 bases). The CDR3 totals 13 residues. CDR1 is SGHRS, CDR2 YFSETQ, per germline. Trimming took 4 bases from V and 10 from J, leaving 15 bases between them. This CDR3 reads CASSQSAAEEQFF. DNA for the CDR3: TGCGCCAGCAGCCAATCAGCGGCGGAGGAGCAGTTCTTC.

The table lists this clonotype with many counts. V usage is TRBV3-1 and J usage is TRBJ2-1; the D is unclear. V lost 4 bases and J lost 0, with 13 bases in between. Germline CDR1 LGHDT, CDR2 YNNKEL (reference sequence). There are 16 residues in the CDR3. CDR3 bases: TGTGCCAGCAGCCTCGCCCGACTGCACTCCTACAATGAGCAGTTCTTC. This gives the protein CASSLARLHSYNEQFF.

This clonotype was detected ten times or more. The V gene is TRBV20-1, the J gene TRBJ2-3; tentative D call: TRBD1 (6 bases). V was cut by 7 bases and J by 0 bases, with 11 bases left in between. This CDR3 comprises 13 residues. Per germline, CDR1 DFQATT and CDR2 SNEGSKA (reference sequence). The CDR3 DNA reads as TGCAGTGTTCACCAGGGGAGCACAGATACGCAGTATTTT. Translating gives CSVHQGSTDTQYF.

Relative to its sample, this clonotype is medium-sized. The CDR3: CASSGRVMNTEAFF. For the CDR3, the DNA is TGTGCCAGCAGTGGGCGGGTTATGAACACTGAAGCTTTCTTT. This chain connects TRBV12-3 or TRBV12-4 to TRBJ1-1, with no clear D. Trimming cost V 5 bases and J 0 bases, with 10 bases left between them. This CDR3 region has 14 residues.

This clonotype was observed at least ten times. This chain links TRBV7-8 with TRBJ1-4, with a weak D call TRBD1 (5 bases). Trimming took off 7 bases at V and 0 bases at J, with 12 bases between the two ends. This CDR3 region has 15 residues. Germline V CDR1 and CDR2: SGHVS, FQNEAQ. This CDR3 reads CASTWGRATNEKLFF. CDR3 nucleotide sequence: TGTGCCAGCACCTGGGGACGGGCAACTAATGAAAAACTGTTTTTT.

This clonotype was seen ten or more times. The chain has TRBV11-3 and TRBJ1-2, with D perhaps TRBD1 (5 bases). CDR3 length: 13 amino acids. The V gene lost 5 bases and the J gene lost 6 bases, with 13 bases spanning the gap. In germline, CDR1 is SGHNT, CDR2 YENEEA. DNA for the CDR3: TGTGCCAGCAGCGGCCGATGGGGGGATGGCTACACCTTC. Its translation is CASSGRWGDGYTF.